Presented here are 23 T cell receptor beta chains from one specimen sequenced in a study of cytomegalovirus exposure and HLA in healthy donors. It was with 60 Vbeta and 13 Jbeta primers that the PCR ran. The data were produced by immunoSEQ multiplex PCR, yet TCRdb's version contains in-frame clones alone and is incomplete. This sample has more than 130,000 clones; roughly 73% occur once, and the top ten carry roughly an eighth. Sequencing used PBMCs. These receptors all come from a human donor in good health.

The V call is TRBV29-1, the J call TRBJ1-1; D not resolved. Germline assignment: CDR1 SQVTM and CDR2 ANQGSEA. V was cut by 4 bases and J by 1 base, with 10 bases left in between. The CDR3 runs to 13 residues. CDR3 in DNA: TGCAGCGTTGGTGGAGGATGGAACACTGAAGCTTTCTTT. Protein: CSVGGGWNTEAFF.

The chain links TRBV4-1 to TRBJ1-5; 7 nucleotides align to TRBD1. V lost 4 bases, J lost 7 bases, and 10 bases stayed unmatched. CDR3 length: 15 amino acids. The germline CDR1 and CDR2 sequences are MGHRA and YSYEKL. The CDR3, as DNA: TGCGCCAGCAGCCTCGGACAGGCTTCGGGGCAGCCCCAGCATTTT. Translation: CASSLGQASGQPQHF.

The DNA of the CDR3 is TGCGCCAGCGGGCGGGACCCCACGAACACCGGGGAGCTGTTTTTT. Protein product: CASGRDPTNTGELFF. The chain links TRBV5-1 to TRBJ2-2; possible D gene TRBD2, 6 bases. Germline V gives CDR1 SGHRS, CDR2 YFSETQ. The length of the CDR3 is 15 residues. V was cut by 7 bases and J by 0 bases, with 13 bases left in between.

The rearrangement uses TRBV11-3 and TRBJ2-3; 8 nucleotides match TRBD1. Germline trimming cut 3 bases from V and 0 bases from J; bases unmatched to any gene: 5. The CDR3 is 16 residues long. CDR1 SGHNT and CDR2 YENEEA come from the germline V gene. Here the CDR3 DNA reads TGTGCCAGCAGCTTCGGGACAGGAAAAAGCACAGATACGCAGTATTTT. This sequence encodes CASSFGTGKSTDTQYF.

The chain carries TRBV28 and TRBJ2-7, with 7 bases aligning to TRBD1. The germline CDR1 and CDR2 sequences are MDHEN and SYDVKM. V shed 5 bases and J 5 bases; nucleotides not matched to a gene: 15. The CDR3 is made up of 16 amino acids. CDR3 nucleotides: TGTGCCAGCAGTGGGGGTACAAGGGGACAGCCTGACGAGCAGTACTTC. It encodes CASSGGTRGQPDEQYF.

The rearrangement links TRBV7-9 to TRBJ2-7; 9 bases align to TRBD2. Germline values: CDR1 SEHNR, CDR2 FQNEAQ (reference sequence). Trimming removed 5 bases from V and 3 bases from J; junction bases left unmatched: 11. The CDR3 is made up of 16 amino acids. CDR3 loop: CASSTGGREGLYEQYF. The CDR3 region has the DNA TGTGCCAGCAGCACGGGGGGGCGGGAGGGCCTCTACGAGCAGTACTTC. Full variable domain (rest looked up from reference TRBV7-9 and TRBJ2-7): DTGVSQNPRHKITKRGQNVTFRCDPISEHNRLYWYRQTLGQGPEFLTYFQNEAQLEKSRLLSDRFSAERPKGSFSTLEIQRTEQGDSAMYLCASSTGGREGLYEQYFGPGTRLTVT.

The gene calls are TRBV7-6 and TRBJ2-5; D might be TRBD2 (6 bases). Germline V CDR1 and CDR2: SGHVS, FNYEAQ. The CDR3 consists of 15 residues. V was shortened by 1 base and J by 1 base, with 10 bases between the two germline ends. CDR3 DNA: TGTGCCAGCAGCTTAGGGGGGACTCTCCAAGAGACCCAGTACTTC. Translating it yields CASSLGGTLQETQYF.

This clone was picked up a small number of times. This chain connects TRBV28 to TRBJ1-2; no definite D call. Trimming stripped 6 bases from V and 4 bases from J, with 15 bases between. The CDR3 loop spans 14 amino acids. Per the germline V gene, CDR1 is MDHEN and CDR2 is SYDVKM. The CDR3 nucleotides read TGTGCCAGCAGCGAAGGTCTAAGCGGCTATGGCTACACCTTC. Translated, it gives CASSEGLSGYGYTF.

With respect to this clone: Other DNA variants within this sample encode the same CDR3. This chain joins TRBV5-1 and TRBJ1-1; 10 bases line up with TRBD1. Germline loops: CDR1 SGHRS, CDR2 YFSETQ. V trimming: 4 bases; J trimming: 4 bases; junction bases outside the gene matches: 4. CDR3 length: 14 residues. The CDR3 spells CASSLGQGGTEAFF. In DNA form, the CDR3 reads TGCGCCAGCAGCCTAGGACAGGGGGGCACTGAAGCTTTCTTT.

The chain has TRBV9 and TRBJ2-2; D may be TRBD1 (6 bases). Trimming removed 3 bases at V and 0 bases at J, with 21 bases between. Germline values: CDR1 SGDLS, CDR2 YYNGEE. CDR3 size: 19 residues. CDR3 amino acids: CASSAVVAGQFANTGELFF. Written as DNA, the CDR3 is TGTGCCAGCAGCGCAGTAGTCGCAGGACAGTTCGCGAACACCGGGGAGCTGTTTTTT.

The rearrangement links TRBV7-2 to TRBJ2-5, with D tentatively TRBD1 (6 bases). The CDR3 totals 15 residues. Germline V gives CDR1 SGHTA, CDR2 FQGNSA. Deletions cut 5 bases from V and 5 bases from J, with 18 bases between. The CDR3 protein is CASSLSGRQGETQYF. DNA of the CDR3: TGTGCCAGCAGCCTTTCGGGACGTCAGGGGGAGACCCAGTACTTC. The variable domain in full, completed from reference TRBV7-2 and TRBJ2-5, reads GAGVSQSPSNKVTEKGKDVELRCDPISGHTALYWYRQSLGQGLEFLIYFQGNSAPDKSGLPSDRFSAERTGGSVSTLTIQRTQQEDSAVYLCASSLSGRQGETQYFGPGTRLLVL.

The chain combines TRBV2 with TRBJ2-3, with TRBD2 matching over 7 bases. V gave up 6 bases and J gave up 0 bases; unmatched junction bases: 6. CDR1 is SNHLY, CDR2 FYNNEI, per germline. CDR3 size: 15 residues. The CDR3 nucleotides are TGTGCCAGCAGCCTGCTAGCGGCTAGCACAGATACGCAGTATTTT. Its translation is CASSLLAASTDTQYF.

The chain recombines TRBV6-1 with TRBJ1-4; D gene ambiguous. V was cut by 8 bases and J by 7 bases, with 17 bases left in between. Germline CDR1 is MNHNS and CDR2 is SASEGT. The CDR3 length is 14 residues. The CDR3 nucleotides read TGTGCCAGCCGCTCTTTTAAGTCGGGTGAAAAACTGTTTTTT. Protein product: CASRSFKSGEKLFF.

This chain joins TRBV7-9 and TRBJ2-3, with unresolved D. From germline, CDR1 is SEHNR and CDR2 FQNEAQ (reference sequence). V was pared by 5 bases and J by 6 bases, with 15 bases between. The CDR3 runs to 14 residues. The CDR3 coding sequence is TGTGCCAGCAGCCCCACGAGGTCGGCGGATACGCAGTATTTT. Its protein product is CASSPTRSADTQYF.

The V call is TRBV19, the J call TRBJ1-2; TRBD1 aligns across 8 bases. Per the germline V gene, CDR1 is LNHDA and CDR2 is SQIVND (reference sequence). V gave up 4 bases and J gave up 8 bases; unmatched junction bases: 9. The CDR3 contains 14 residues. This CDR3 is CASSTLNRGKGYTF. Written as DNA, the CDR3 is TGTGCCAGTAGTACCCTCAACAGGGGGAAAGGCTACACCTTC.

CDR3: CAISESPGKETQYF. As DNA, the CDR3 is TGTGCCATCAGTGAGTCTCCCGGGAAAGAGACCCAGTACTTC. The chain carries TRBV10-3 and TRBJ2-5, with D tentatively TRBD2 (5 bases). This CDR3 contains 14 residues. CDR1 is ENHRY, CDR2 SYGVKD, per germline. Trimming took off 0 bases at V and 3 bases at J, with 8 bases between the two ends.

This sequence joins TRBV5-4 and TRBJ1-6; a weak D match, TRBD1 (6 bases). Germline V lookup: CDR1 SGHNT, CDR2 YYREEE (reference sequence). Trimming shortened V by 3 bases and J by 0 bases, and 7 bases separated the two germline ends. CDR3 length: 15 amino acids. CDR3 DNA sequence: TGTGCCAGCAGCTCAGGGGACTCCTATAATTCACCCCTCCACTTT. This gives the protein CASSSGDSYNSPLHF. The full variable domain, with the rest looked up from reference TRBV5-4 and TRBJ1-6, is ETGVTQSPTHLIKTRGQQVTLRCSSQSGHNTVSWYQQALGQGPQFIFQYYREEENGRGNFPPRFSGLQFPNYSSELNVNALELDDSALYLCASSSGDSYNSPLHFGNGTRLTVT.

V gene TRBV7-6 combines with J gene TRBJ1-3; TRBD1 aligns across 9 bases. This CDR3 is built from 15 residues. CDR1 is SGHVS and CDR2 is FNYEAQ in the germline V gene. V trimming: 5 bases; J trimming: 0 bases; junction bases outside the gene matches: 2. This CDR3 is CASSTGGDSGNTIYF. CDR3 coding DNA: TGTGCCAGCAGCACAGGGGGCGACTCTGGAAACACCATATATTTT.

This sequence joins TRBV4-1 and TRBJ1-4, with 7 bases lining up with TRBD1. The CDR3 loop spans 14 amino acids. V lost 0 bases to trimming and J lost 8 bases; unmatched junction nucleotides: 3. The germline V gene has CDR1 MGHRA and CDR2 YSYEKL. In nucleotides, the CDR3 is TGCGCCAGCAGCCAAGATTGGGACAGAGAAAAACTGTTTTTT. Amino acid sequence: CASSQDWDREKLFF.

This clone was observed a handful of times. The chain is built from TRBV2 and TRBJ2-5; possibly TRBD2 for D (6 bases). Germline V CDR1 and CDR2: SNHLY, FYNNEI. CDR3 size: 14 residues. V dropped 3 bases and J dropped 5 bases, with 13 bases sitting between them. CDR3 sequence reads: CASSEGLAYETQYF. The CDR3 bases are TGTGCCAGCAGTGAGGGCCTAGCGTATGAGACCCAGTACTTC.

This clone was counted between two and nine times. The CDR3: CASTSDTDQETQYF. CDR3 bases: TGTGCCAGCACCTCCGACACAGACCAAGAGACCCAGTACTTC. The chain has TRBV7-9 and TRBJ2-5; D gene uncertain. Germline V gene data show CDR1 as SEHNR and CDR2 as FQNEAQ (reference sequence). Trimming removed 7 bases from V and 0 bases from J, with 12 bases in between. The CDR3 has 14 amino acids.

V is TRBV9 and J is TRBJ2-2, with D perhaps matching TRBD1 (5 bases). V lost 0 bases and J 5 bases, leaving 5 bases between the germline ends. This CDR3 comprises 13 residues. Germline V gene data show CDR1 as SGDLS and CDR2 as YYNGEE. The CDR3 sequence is CASSVAGTGELFF. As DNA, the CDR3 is TGTGCCAGCAGCGTAGCAGGGACCGGGGAGCTGTTTTTT.

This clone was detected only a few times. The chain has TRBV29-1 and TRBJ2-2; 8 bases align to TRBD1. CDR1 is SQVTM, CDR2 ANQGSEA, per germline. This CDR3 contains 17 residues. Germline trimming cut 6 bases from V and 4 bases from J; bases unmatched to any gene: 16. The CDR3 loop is CSVLSSNRGLGTGELFF. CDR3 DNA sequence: TGCAGCGTCCTATCCTCGAACAGGGGGTTGGGCACCGGGGAGCTGTTTTTT.